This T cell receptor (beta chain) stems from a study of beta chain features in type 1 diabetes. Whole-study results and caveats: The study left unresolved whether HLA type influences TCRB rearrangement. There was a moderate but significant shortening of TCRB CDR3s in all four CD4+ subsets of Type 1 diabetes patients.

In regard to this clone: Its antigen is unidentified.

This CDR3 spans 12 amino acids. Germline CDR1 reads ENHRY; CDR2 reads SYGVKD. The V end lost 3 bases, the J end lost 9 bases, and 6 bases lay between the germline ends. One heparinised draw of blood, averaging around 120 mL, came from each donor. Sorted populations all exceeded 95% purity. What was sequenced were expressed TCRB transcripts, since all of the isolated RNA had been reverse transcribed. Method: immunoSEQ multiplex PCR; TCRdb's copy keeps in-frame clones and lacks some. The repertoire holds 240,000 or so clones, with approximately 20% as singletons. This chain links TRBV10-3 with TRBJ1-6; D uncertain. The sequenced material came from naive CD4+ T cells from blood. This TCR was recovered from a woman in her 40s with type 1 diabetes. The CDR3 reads CAISDPLSPLHF. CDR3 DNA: TGTGCCATCAGTGACCCCCTTTCACCCCTCCACTTT.